This TCR beta chain was sequenced in a study of cytomegalovirus exposure and HLA in healthy donors. Study overall: From donors who were HLA-typed, an early data release held approximately 91 million unique TCRs.

Comments on this clone: Its antigen remains unknown.

General study results and limits: Most likely, a cluster of highly shared sequence variants arose as a sequencing artifact. The availability of immune exposure information extended only to CMV serostatus. The authors listed 180 or so TCR beta chains as cytomegalovirus-associated.

In the PCR, 60 Vbeta and 13 Jbeta primers were used. The repertoire was sequenced with immunoSEQ multiplex PCR; TCRdb's copy has only in-frame clones and lacks some. The sample lists tens of thousands of clones, roughly four fifths seen once, with roughly 1.6% in the top ten. Trimming took off 4 bases at V and 3 bases at J, with 17 bases between the two ends. The CDR3 contains 16 residues. Germline CDR1 WNHNN, CDR2 SYGVQD (reference sequence). The sequenced sample consisted of PBMCs. The chain recombines TRBV10-1 with TRBJ2-3; possible D gene TRBD2, 5 bases. This receptor was taken from a man aged 25-40 years in good health and CMV-seronegative. CDR3 DNA: TGCGCCAGCAGTGGAGGGCTTTGGAGGAGGACAGATACGCAGTATTTT. The encoded protein is CASSGGLWRRTDTQYF.